These T cell receptor beta chains were read from a single sample in a study of CD4 T cells in relation to SARS-CoV-2 and coronaviruses. The method was immunoSEQ multiplex PCR; TCRdb's version includes in-frame clones alone and lacks a portion of them. This table has 9,000 to 13,000 clones, more than 65% appearing once. Antigens for these TCRs are unknown. Sequenced material: CD4+ T cells from PBMCs, cultured in vitro. The receptors shown here come from a human donor in good health. The CDR3 runs from the conserved cysteine through the conserved F or W. The order of the fields is J gene, clone size, V gene, D gene, CDR3 DNA, CDR3 protein. The D gene is left open where the match is weak. Only part of the rows carry a size: once, few, many, or a class if the clone is expanded.

TRBJ2-7 NA TRBV6-2/TRBV6-3 NA TGTGCCAGCAGTCAACCTTTGGAGTGGGCTAGCTCCTACGAGCAGTACTTC CASSQPLEWASSYEQYF
TRBJ2-3 NA TRBV4-3 NA TGCGCCAGCAGCCAAGAGAGGGGCGATACGCAGTATTTT CASSQERGDTQYF
TRBJ2-3 NA TRBV6-4 TRBD2 TGTGCCAGCACCCGCGGGGAGCGGGATAGCACAGATACGCAGTATTTT CASTRGERDSTDTQYF
TRBJ2-2 NA TRBV19 TRBD1 TGTGCCAGTAGTATCCGGACAGGGGCGAACACCGGGGAGCTGTTTTTT CASSIRTGANTGELFF
TRBJ2-7 NA TRBV18 TRBD2 TGTGCCAGCTCACCCGGGCGGGGGGACTACGAGCAGTACTTC CASSPGRGDYEQYF
TRBJ1-2 NA TRBV6-5 NA TGTGCCAGCAGTCGGTATCCCGACTTGGGCTACACCTTC CASSRYPDLGYTF
TRBJ1-5 once TRBV2 NA TGTGCCAGCAGTGTCTACCAGGACTATAGCAATCAGCCCCAGCATTTT CASSVYQDYSNQPQHF
TRBJ1-1 NA TRBV10-3 TRBD1 TGTGCCATCAGTGAAGGGACAGGGTTAGGGGACACTGAAGCTTTCTTT CAISEGTGLGDTEAFF
TRBJ2-5 NA TRBV10-3 TRBD1 TGTGCCATCAGTGAGTCGGGACCGGGACAGGGGAAGAGAGAGACCCAGTACTTC CAISESGPGQGKRETQYF
TRBJ2-2 NA TRBV5-1 NA TGCGCCAGCAGTATCCGTCAGGACACCGGGGAGCTGTTTTTT CASSIRQDTGELFF
TRBJ2-5 NA TRBV29-1 NA TGCAGCGTTGACGGCAGGGGCGAGACCCAGTACTTC CSVDGRGETQYF
TRBJ2-1 NA TRBV19 NA TGTGCCAGTCATACCCCCAGAGGGTCCTACAATGAGCAGTTCTTC CASHTPRGSYNEQFF
TRBJ2-1 NA TRBV11-3 TRBD1 TGTGCCAGCAGCCTCCGACCGGGGACAGGGATTAGCAATGAGCAGTTCTTC CASSLRPGTGISNEQFF
TRBJ2-7 NA TRBV10-3 NA TGTGCCACCATGTCGGACGAGCAGTACTTC CATMSDEQYF